The present TCR beta chain was sequenced within a study of CD8+CD57+ T cells in acquired aplastic anemia. Study summary: When averaged, DNA from sorted CD4+ and CD8+ cells came to approximately 3 ug. Where healthy donors were concerned, CD4+ cells averaged about 11 million reads. Points from the study as a whole: Patients versus controls showed no significant CD8+ Simpson's diversity difference. Sharing between patients and controls was observed for about 27 CD8+ CDR3 sequences.

Genomic DNA, serving as template, underwent TCR beta VDJ and CDR3 profiling. TCRdb reprocessed the reads via MiXCR and lists one record per CDR3 protein. This repertoire shows around 130,000 distinct CDR3 sequences, 40% to 60% found once; its top ten account for 2% to 3%. Concerning this clonotype: Its antigen is currently unknown.

V was pared by 0 bases and J by 6 bases, with 8 bases between. CDR1 and CDR2 from the germline V gene are MGHRA and YSYEKL. CDR3 size: 13 residues. The source material was sorted CD4+, CD8+, or CD8+CD57+ T cells (not recorded which) from PBMCs. This receptor was obtained from a human donor in good health, serving as a control. V gene TRBV4-1 combines with J gene TRBJ1-1, with D unclear. The CDR3: CASSQDQAAEAFF. CDR3 nucleotide sequence: TGCGCCAGCAGCCAAGATCAAGCGGCTGAAGCTTTCTTT.